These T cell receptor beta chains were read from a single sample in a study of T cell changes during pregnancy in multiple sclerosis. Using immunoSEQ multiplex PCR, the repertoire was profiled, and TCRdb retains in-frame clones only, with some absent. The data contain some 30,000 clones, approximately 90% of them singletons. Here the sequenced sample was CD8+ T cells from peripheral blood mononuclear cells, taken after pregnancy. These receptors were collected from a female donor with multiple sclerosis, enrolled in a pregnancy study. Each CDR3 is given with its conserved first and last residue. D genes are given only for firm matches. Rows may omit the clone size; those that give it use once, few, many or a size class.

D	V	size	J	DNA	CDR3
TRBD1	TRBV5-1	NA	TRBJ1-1	TGCGCCAGCAGCAAGGACAGGAGGAAGACTGAAGCTTTCTTT	CASSKDRRKTEAFF
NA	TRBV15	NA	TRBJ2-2	TGTGCCACCAGCAGAGAATCGGGACTCGACACCGGGGAGCTGTTTTTT	CATSRESGLDTGELFF
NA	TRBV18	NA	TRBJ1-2	TGTGCCAGCTCACCACGGGAGCAGGGGTTGGTCCGCTACTATGGCTACACCTTC	CASSPREQGLVRYYGYTF
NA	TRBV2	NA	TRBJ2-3	TGTGCCAGCAGTGGTCAGAGAGCTAGGACAGATACGCAGTATTTT	CASSGQRARTDTQYF
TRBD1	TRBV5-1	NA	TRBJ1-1	TGCGCCAGCAGCTTTGGACAGGGGTTCAGTAGGCACACTGAAGCTTTCTTT	CASSFGQGFSRHTEAFF
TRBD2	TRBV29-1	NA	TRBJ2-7	TGCAGCGTTGGTATAGCGGGCTCCTACGAGCAGTACTTC	CSVGIAGSYEQYF
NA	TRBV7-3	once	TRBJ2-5	TGTGCCAGCAGCTTATTAGGAGGAGAGACCCAGTACTTC	CASSLLGGETQYF
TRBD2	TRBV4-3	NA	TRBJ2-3	TGCGCCAGCAGCCAAGTAGGTAGCGGGTTGGATACGCAGTATTTT	CASSQVGSGLDTQYF
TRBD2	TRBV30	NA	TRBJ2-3	TGTGCAAGCGGGACCGCAAGCACAGATACGCAGTATTTT	CASGTASTDTQYF
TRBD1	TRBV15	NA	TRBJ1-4	TGTGCCACCAGCAGAGATTCGACAGGGGGGAACGAAAAACTGTTTTTT	CATSRDSTGGNEKLFF